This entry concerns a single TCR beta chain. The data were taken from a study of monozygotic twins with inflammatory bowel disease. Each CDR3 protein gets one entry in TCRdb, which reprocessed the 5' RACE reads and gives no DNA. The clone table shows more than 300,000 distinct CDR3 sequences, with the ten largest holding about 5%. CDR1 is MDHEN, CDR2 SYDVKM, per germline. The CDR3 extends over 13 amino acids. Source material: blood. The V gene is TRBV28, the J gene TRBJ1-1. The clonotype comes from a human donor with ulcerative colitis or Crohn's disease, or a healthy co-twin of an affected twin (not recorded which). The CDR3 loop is CASNKAPVAEAFF.